The subject of this entry is one T cell receptor beta chain. Its antigen is currently not known. This sample is part of a study of CXCR3-negative and CXCR3-positive naive CD8 T cells (dated by TCRdb to 2018 to 2020). In the study overall: In total, some 150 million TRB reads were obtained, corresponding to roughly 1.5 +/- 0.3 million reads per library. The diversity and physicochemical repertoire analyses included approximately ten donors pooled from two independent experiments. For the TRBV-TRBJ cluster analysis, the naive subsets came from 5 or 6 donors, while the memory cells came from 3 donors.

Each CD8+ T cell subset was flow-sorted in triplicate, and some 310,000 cells per subset were placed directly into RLT lysis buffer. Naive CD8+ T cells were defined stringently as CD45RO-CCR7+CD27+CD95- to exclude memory contaminants. Peripheral blood mononuclear cells were isolated from buffy coats using standard density gradient centrifugation. Naive CXCR3-negative and CXCR3-positive CD8+ T cells were flow-sorted on a FACSAria III. Total RNA was extracted from sorted cells using an RNeasy Mini Kit. Instrument used: NextSeq 550. The Human TCR Profiling Kit (MiLaboratory) was used to prepare UMI-labeled 5' RACE TRB cDNA libraries. cDNA synthesis used the entire amount of extracted RNA, and PCR amplification then used the entire amount of cDNA produced. Libraries were prepared in parallel using an identical number of PCR cycles. As for how the authors treated the data: With a minimum of two reads required per UMI, MIGEC and MiXCR pulled out about 57,000 +/- 9,900 unique UMI-labeled TRB cDNA molecules from each library. On average, approximately 40,000 +/- 10,000 functional in-frame TRB CDR3 nucleotide clonotypes lacking stop codons were found per library. Diversity metrics, including normalized Shannon-Wiener and Chao1, were computed in VDJtools after downsampling to 5000 UMI-labeled TRB molecules per sample. Clonotype-size-weighted physicochemical properties of the central five CDR3 residues (interaction energy, strength, volume and Kidera factor 4) were computed in VDJtools. TCRdb reprocessed the reads, reporting each CDR3 protein sequence once and no DNA. None of the V and J calls come from the authors' own analysis; TCRdb made them. The record for this sample contains some 130,000 distinct CDR3 sequences. Approximately 0.51% of the sample goes to the ten largest clones.

The CDR3 sequence holds 16 residues, the cysteine and phenylalanine included. No DNA is recorded. CDR1 and CDR2, looked up from the germline V gene, are SGHDN and FVKESK. The study at large found these results: Surface CD5, linked to self-reactivity in mice, was comparable between naive subsets; TCR interaction strength was therefore also inferred from TRB CDR3 physicochemical properties. Freshly isolated PBMCs were used for most assays because CXCR3 expression went down partially after cryopreservation. Comparably high repertoire diversity was found in both naive subsets, whereas much lower repertoire diversity was found in memory CD8+ T cells. Similar TRBV-TRBJ usage was shown by naive CXCR3-negative and CXCR3-positive cells from the same donor, whereas distinct patterns were shown by memory cells. Compared with CXCR3-negative naive cells, CXCR3-positive naive cells had TRB CDR3s with higher hydrophobicity (lower Kidera factor 4), lower energy, and higher strength and volume indices.

The sequence is built from TRBV14 and TRBJ2-1; TCRdb gives TRBD2 as the D gene, but with no DNA this cannot be confirmed. The sequencing input was naive CXCR3- CD8+ T cells from blood. The sample's cell subset or site label, in plain terms: CD45RO-CCR7+CD27+CD95- naive CD8+ T cells lacking CXCR3 (TNR3-). This TCR came from a human donor in good health. Some clones in this sample may be carry-over from other donors' samples. The CDR3 region has the sequence CASSRTLAGVVNEQFF.